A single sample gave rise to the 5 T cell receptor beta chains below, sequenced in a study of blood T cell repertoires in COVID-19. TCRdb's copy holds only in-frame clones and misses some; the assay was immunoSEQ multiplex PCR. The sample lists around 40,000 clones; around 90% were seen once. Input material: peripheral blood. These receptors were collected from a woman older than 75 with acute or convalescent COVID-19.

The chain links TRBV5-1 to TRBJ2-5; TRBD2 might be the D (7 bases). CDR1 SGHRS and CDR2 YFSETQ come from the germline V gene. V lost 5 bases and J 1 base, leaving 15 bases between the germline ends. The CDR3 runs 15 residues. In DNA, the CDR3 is TGCGCCAGCAGTTCTCTAGGGGGGGGCCAAGAGACCCAGTACTTC. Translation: CASSSLGGGQETQYF. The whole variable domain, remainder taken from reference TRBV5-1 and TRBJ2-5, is KAGVTQTPRYLIKTRGQQVTLSCSPISGHRSVSWYQQTPGQGLQFLFEYFSETQRNKGNFPGRFSGRQFSNSRSEMNVSTLELGDSALYLCASSSLGGGQETQYFGPGTRLLVL.

The CDR3 coding sequence is TGTGGGACGGGGAGACAACACCTTGGAAACACCATATATTTT. It specifies CGTGRQHLGNTIYF. The gene calls are TRBV28 and TRBJ1-3; no reliable D call. Germline-derived CDR1 and CDR2 are MDHEN and SYDVKM. The CDR3 is made up of 14 amino acids.

DNA for the CDR3: TGTGCCAGCAGCGCGATACCTTCGACAGGGAACACTGAAGCTTTCTTT. Amino acid sequence: CASSAIPSTGNTEAFF. This sequence joins TRBV9 and TRBJ1-1; a weak D match, TRBD1 (6 bases). Germline V CDR1 and CDR2: SGDLS, YYNGEE. The CDR3 spans 16 residues. Trimming cost V 3 bases and J 1 base, with 16 bases left between them. Based on the CDR3 plus reference TRBV9 and TRBJ1-1, the full variable domain is DSGVTQTPKHLITATGQRVTLRCSPRSGDLSVYWYQQSLDQGLQFLIQYYNGEERAKGNILERFSAQQFPDLHSELNLSSLELGDSALYFCASSAIPSTGNTEAFFGQGTRLTVV.

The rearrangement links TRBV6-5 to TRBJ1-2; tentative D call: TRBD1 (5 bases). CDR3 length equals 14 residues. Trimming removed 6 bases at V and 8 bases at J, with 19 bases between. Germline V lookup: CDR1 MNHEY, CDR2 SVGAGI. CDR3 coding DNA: TGTGCCAGCAGGGGGACCGGGAGGGCGGACGGCTACACCTTC. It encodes CASRGTGRADGYTF.

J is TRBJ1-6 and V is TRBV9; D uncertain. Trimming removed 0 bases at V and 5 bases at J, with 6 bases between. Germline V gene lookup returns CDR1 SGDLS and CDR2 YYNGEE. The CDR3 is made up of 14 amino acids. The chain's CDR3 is CASSVGRNNSPLHF. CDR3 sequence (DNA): TGTGCCAGCAGCGTAGGGCGGAATAATTCACCCCTCCACTTT.